The rows below give T cell receptor beta chains drawn from one sample of a study of T cells in localized non-small cell lung cancer. TCRdb keeps only in-frame clones here, not all; method: immunoSEQ multiplex PCR. The repertoire holds 72,000 or so clones, with 84% as singletons. Sequences were derived from peripheral blood, sampled before any cancer treatment. All receptors come from a female donor over 55 with stage I lung adenocarcinoma. CDR3s include the opening cysteine and the closing phenylalanine or tryptophan. A D gene is named only where the DNA matches it firmly. The size of a clone is reported for some rows only, either as once, few or many, or as a class for expanded clones.

j_call: TRBJ1-3
v_call: TRBV9
clone_size: NA
d_call: NA
cdr3_nt: TGTGCCAGCAGCGTAGATAGCTCTGGAAACACCATATATTTT
cdr3_aa: CASSVDSSGNTIYF

j_call: TRBJ2-5
v_call: TRBV6-5
clone_size: NA
d_call: NA
cdr3_nt: TGTGCCAGCAGTTACTCCGGGGGCCTTCAAGAGACCCAGTACTTC
cdr3_aa: CASSYSGGLQETQYF

j_call: TRBJ2-1
v_call: TRBV7-6
clone_size: once
d_call: TRBD2
cdr3_nt: TGTGCCAGCAGCTTCAACCTAGCGGAGAACAATGAGCAGTTCTTC
cdr3_aa: CASSFNLAENNEQFF

j_call: TRBJ2-7
v_call: TRBV16
clone_size: NA
d_call: NA
cdr3_nt: TGTGCCAGCAGCCAATCCCCTCACTACGAGCAGTACTTC
cdr3_aa: CASSQSPHYEQYF

j_call: TRBJ1-1
v_call: TRBV13
clone_size: NA
d_call: TRBD1
cdr3_nt: TGTGCCAGCAGCATGGGACAGTTAAACACTGAAGCTTTCTTT
cdr3_aa: CASSMGQLNTEAFF

j_call: TRBJ2-7
v_call: TRBV10-3
clone_size: NA
d_call: TRBD1
cdr3_nt: TGTGCCATCAGTTCCTGGGGACAGGGGGCAATCTACGAGCAGTACTTC
cdr3_aa: CAISSWGQGAIYEQYF

j_call: TRBJ1-5
v_call: TRBV9
clone_size: NA
d_call: NA
cdr3_nt: TGTGCCAGCAGCCCAACAGGAACCTCCCGACAGCCCCAGCATTTT
cdr3_aa: CASSPTGTSRQPQHF

j_call: TRBJ1-3
v_call: TRBV2
clone_size: NA
d_call: NA
cdr3_nt: TGTGCCAGCAGTGACATGACCTCTGGAAACACCATATATTTT
cdr3_aa: CASSDMTSGNTIYF

j_call: TRBJ1-2
v_call: TRBV5-8
clone_size: NA
d_call: NA
cdr3_nt: TGTGCCAGCAGTTCCGACCTAGGGACGTCGAGGGACTATGGCTACACCTTC
cdr3_aa: CASSSDLGTSRDYGYTF

j_call: TRBJ1-1
v_call: TRBV6-1
clone_size: NA
d_call: TRBD1
cdr3_nt: TGTGCCAGCTTAGACAGGGCGAACACTGAAGCTTTCTTT
cdr3_aa: CASLDRANTEAFF

j_call: TRBJ2-5
v_call: TRBV30
clone_size: NA
d_call: TRBD2
cdr3_nt: TGTGCCTGGAGCACTAGCGGGGGTTTCCAAGAGACCCAGTACTTC
cdr3_aa: CAWSTSGGFQETQYF

j_call: TRBJ1-3
v_call: TRBV6-6
clone_size: NA
d_call: TRBD1
cdr3_nt: TGTGCCAGCAGCTTTGGAGGGGGCTCCGGGAACACCATATATTTT
cdr3_aa: CASSFGGGSGNTIYF

j_call: TRBJ1-5
v_call: TRBV15
clone_size: NA
d_call: NA
cdr3_nt: TGTGCCACCAGCAGAGATTTGGGTAGCAATCAGCCCCAGCATTTT
cdr3_aa: CATSRDLGSNQPQHF

j_call: TRBJ2-1
v_call: TRBV7-2
clone_size: NA
d_call: TRBD2
cdr3_nt: TGTGCCAGCAGCTTAGGGACTAGCTCCTACAATGAGCAGTTCTTC
cdr3_aa: CASSLGTSSYNEQFF

j_call: TRBJ1-2
v_call: TRBV19
clone_size: few
d_call: TRBD1
cdr3_nt: TGTGCCAGTAGTGGGACAGCCCTACGGTGGGCTAACTATGGCTACACCTTC
cdr3_aa: CASSGTALRWANYGYTF

j_call: TRBJ2-3
v_call: TRBV7-9
clone_size: medium-sized
d_call: TRBD1
cdr3_nt: TGTGCCAGCAGCCCGGGACAGGGGTTAGATACGCAGTATTTT
cdr3_aa: CASSPGQGLDTQYF

j_call: TRBJ2-5
v_call: TRBV30
clone_size: once
d_call: TRBD2
cdr3_nt: TGTGCCTGGAGGGGACTAGCGGGAATAAAGACCCAGTACTTC
cdr3_aa: CAWRGLAGIKTQYF

j_call: TRBJ1-2
v_call: TRBV27
clone_size: NA
d_call: NA
cdr3_nt: TGTGCCAGCAGCCTTGGCCGATCCTTCAACTATGGCTACACCTTC
cdr3_aa: CASSLGRSFNYGYTF

j_call: TRBJ2-2
v_call: TRBV6-6
clone_size: NA
d_call: TRBD2
cdr3_nt: TGTGCCAGCGGTGCGGGAGGTGCCGGGGAGCTGTTTTTT
cdr3_aa: CASGAGGAGELFF

j_call: TRBJ2-1
v_call: TRBV9
clone_size: few
d_call: TRBD2
cdr3_nt: TGTGCCAGCAGCGTAAAAGCGGGGGGGCCGATAGGGAATGAGCAGTTCTTC
cdr3_aa: CASSVKAGGPIGNEQFF

j_call: TRBJ1-1
v_call: TRBV19
clone_size: few
d_call: NA
cdr3_nt: TGTGCCAGTAGTCCCGCCGTGTGGGAGGGGTTCACTGAAGCTTTCTTT
cdr3_aa: CASSPAVWEGFTEAFF

j_call: TRBJ1-1
v_call: TRBV15
clone_size: NA
d_call: NA
cdr3_nt: TGTGCCACCAGCAGAGGGGAAATAAACACTGAAGCTTTCTTT
cdr3_aa: CATSRGEINTEAFF

j_call: TRBJ1-1
v_call: TRBV5-1
clone_size: NA
d_call: TRBD1
cdr3_nt: TGCGCCAGCAGCTTGAATGGCAGACAGGGAAACACTGAAGCTTTCTTT
cdr3_aa: CASSLNGRQGNTEAFF

j_call: TRBJ2-7
v_call: TRBV28
clone_size: few
d_call: NA
cdr3_nt: TGTGCCAGTGGGGACGGATCCTACGAGCAGTACTTC
cdr3_aa: CASGDGSYEQYF

j_call: TRBJ2-2
v_call: TRBV14
clone_size: once
d_call: NA
cdr3_nt: TGTGCCAGCAGCCATTATTCCGGAACGAACACCGGGGAGCTGTTTTTT
cdr3_aa: CASSHYSGTNTGELFF

j_call: TRBJ2-5
v_call: TRBV11-3
clone_size: NA
d_call: NA
cdr3_nt: TGTGCCAGCAGCTTAAAGAGGGGTCAGGGTCTTAAAGAGACCCAGTACTTC
cdr3_aa: CASSLKRGQGLKETQYF

j_call: TRBJ2-1
v_call: TRBV30
clone_size: NA
d_call: TRBD2
cdr3_nt: TGTGCCTGCCGCCCGGCTAGCGGGAGTGAGTTCTTC
cdr3_aa: CACRPASGSEFF

j_call: TRBJ1-6
v_call: TRBV6-6
clone_size: NA
d_call: NA
cdr3_nt: TGTGCCAGCAGTTACTCAGGGGGAAAAGGGTCACCCCTCCACTTT
cdr3_aa: CASSYSGGKGSPLHF

j_call: TRBJ1-3
v_call: TRBV7-2
clone_size: NA
d_call: NA
cdr3_nt: TGTGCCAGCAGCTCCTTCGGATCTGGAAACACCATATATTTT
cdr3_aa: CASSSFGSGNTIYF

j_call: TRBJ2-2
v_call: TRBV27
clone_size: NA
d_call: NA
cdr3_nt: TGTGCCAGCGGGTCCCGGGTATCCGGGGAGCTGTTTTTT
cdr3_aa: CASGSRVSGELFF

j_call: TRBJ2-1
v_call: TRBV5-8
clone_size: once
d_call: TRBD2
cdr3_nt: TGTGCCAGCAGCTTATGGACTAGCGGGGAAAAGCAGTTCTTC
cdr3_aa: CASSLWTSGEKQFF

j_call: TRBJ2-1
v_call: TRBV12-5
clone_size: NA
d_call: TRBD1
cdr3_nt: TGTGCTAGTGGTAACAGGGGAGACTACAATGAGCAGTTCTTC
cdr3_aa: CASGNRGDYNEQFF

j_call: TRBJ2-7
v_call: TRBV11-2
clone_size: NA
d_call: TRBD1
cdr3_nt: TGTGCCAGCAGCCTAGACAGGGGTGCCTACGAGCAGTACTTC
cdr3_aa: CASSLDRGAYEQYF

j_call: TRBJ2-7
v_call: TRBV27
clone_size: NA
d_call: NA
cdr3_nt: TGTGCCAGCAGTTCCAGGCTCACGTCGACAGGACTTTCCTACGAGCAGTACTTC
cdr3_aa: CASSSRLTSTGLSYEQYF

j_call: TRBJ2-5
v_call: TRBV11-2
clone_size: once
d_call: TRBD2
cdr3_nt: TGTGCCAGCAGCTTGGGGGTGAGAGCGGGGACCCAAGAGACCCAGTACTTC
cdr3_aa: CASSLGVRAGTQETQYF

j_call: TRBJ2-2
v_call: TRBV9
clone_size: NA
d_call: TRBD2
cdr3_nt: TGTGCCAGCAGCGTAGCGAGTAGCGGGAGGTCGAACACCGGGGAGCTGTTTTTT
cdr3_aa: CASSVASSGRSNTGELFF

j_call: TRBJ2-7
v_call: TRBV4-1
clone_size: NA
d_call: TRBD2
cdr3_nt: TGCGCCAGCAGCCAAGTCGCAGCGGGGAACTACGAGCAGTACTTC
cdr3_aa: CASSQVAAGNYEQYF

j_call: TRBJ2-1
v_call: TRBV27
clone_size: NA
d_call: TRBD1
cdr3_nt: TGTGCCAGCAGTTTACAGGGGGCAGACGAGCAGTTCTTC
cdr3_aa: CASSLQGADEQFF

j_call: TRBJ1-4
v_call: TRBV5-8
clone_size: NA
d_call: NA
cdr3_nt: TGTGCCAGCAGCTTTACGTATGGGTTAACTAATGAAAAACTGTTTTTT
cdr3_aa: CASSFTYGLTNEKLFF